Sequencing of this TCR beta chain was carried out in a study of shared clonotypes between healthy human individuals (dated by TCRdb to the early 2020s). Study-level background: The cohort comprised two women and three men aged 18 to 49 years. For each donor, CD4 naive and CD4 memory were each given three plates, CD8 naive was given two plates, and CD8 memory was given one plate. To estimate repertoire size and how much clonotypes are shared between individuals, the study performed deep sequencing of blood TCR repertoires from roughly five healthy adults. Per donor, leukapheresis produced somewhere between about 0.9 and 9 billion PBMCs. Different laboratories and diverse techniques were used to prepare libraries and sequence TCR repertoires, to increase sequencing depth and limit assay-specific biases.

Clipping removes 3 bases from V and 5 bases from J, with 8 as the unmatched junction base count. Based on the germline V gene, the CDR1 and CDR2 sequences are KGHSH and LQKENI. CDR3 length: 16 amino acids, cysteine to phenylalanine. The sequence is cut down to CDR3 DNA, 48 bases in frame from base 1. Results the study describes overall, beyond this receptor: Pairwise subsampling indicated that sequencing depth was expected to affect the degree of clonotype sharing among donors. Incomplete sequencing was indicated by rarefaction of sorted-subset datasets, despite the large sequencing depth. The genetic and exposure-history diversity represented was limited by the small number of donors. Sharing across a few donors was observed for about 4.8% of naive CD4, 3% to 3.5% of naive CD8, 2% to 2.5% of memory CD4, and around 0.42% of memory CD8 clonotypes. Sampling was restricted to blood, and TCR repertoires in tissues likely differ from the TCR repertoires found in blood. Clonotypes shared by all four sorted-subset donors showed higher generation probabilities than non-shared clonotypes. Larger estimated clonotype richness was generally found for naive subsets than for memory subsets.

The donors were healthy, HIV-negative adults with no recently reported acute infections or vaccinations. Every donor was a Caucasian adult residing in Nashville, Tennessee, USA. CD4+ T cells were enriched by magnetic negative selection, after which naive cells were positively selected on CD45RA and the negative fraction was taken as the memory subset. Blood was collected by leukapheresis, and PBMCs were isolated by Ficoll-Histopaque density gradient centrifugation and then cryopreserved in liquid nitrogen vapor phase. Purity and quantity of every magnetically sorted T cell population were checked by analytical flow cytometry. From each sorted fraction, genomic DNA was isolated and quantified by UV absorbance on a Nanodrop 2000c. Regarding this clone: What this receptor recognizes is not known. No per-base quality is available; no much larger clone lies one base away.

TCR CDR3 regions were amplified from genomic DNA by multiplex PCR using the deep immunoSEQ assay. Extracted genomic DNA from each cell subset was distributed evenly across all wells of several immunoSEQ 96-well plates, and each plate was treated as a replicate. Each replicate PCR for sorted subsets received about 180 ng genomic DNA, equal to around 32,000 T cell genomes. Purified libraries were quantified with a Qubit 3.0 fluorometer, sized on a Bioanalyzer 2100, and re-quantified with the KAPA Library Quantification kit. Every immunoSEQ 96-well plate was sequenced on a dedicated single-read 150-cycle Illumina NextSeq 550 flow cell. The published analysis was carried out like this. Because the immunoSEQ output held only junctional sequences and lacked quality scores, the filtering could not match the filtering applied to full-length reads. Sequences were annotated with PyIR, a Python wrapper for IgBLAST v1.9, and V/J genes and CDR3 were assigned using IMGT germline references. Reads were removed for weak V/J assignments (E-value above 1e-6), missing CDR3, stop codons, out-of-frame junctions, or ambiguous translated residues. V3J clonotypes were defined by identical inferred V gene, J gene, and CDR3 amino acid sequence. Percentage overlap between repertoires was computed as shared unique clonotypes divided by the size of the smaller repertoire. Repertoire richness was assessed with RTK rarefaction, the Chao1 estimator, and Recon v2.1 estimates of unobserved clonotypes. Generation probabilities were computed with OLGA for all TCRbeta clonotypes obtained by the gDNA method from several donors. TCRdb mirrors the immuneACCESS table, restricted to in-frame sequences. Some clones are absent from its copies; in checked studies, under half trace to an unresolved V gene, and the reason for the others is unknown. The V and J calls and the clone size are those of that table, but D and trimming were determined from the DNA. This sample holds over 2 million clones; about nine tenths were observed only once. The ten largest clones capture 0.37% of the sample.

Sample: naive CD4+ T cells from PBMCs. This sample's cell subset or site label indicates: CD45RA+ positively selected. This sequence was found in a man aged 18 to 29 in good health. Some clones in this sample may be carry-over from other donors' samples. The rearrangement combines TRBV18 with TRBJ1-5, with 9 junctional bases fitting TRBD1. The DNA is as follows: TGTGCCAGCTCACCGACCCTTACAGGGGGCGATCAGCCCCAGCATTTT. Translated, this gives CASSPTLTGGDQPQHF.